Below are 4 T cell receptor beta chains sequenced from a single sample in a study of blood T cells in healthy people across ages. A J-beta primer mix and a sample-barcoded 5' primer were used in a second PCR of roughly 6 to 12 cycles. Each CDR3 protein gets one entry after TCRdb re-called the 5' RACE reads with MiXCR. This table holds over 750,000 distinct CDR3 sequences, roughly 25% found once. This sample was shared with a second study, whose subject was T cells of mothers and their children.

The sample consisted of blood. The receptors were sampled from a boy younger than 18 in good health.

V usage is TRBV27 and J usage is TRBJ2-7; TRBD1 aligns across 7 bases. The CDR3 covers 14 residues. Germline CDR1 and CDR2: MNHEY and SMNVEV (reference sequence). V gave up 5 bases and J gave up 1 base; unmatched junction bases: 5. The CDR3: CASSTQTGSYEQYF. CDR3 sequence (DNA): TGTGCCAGCAGTACCCAGACAGGGTCCTACGAGCAGTACTTC.

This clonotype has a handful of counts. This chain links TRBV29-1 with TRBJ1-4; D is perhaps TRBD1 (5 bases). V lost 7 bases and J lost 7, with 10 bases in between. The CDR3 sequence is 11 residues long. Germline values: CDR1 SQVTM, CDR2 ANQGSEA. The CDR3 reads CSGREAEKLFF. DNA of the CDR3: TGCAGCGGCAGGGAGGCTGAAAAACTGTTTTTT.

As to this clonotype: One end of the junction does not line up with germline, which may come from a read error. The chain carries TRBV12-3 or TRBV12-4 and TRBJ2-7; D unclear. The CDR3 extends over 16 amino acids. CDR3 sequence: CAYYVARDFSSYGQYF. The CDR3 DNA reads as TGTGCCTATTACGTGGCACGAGACTTCTCGAGCTACGGGCAGTACTTC.

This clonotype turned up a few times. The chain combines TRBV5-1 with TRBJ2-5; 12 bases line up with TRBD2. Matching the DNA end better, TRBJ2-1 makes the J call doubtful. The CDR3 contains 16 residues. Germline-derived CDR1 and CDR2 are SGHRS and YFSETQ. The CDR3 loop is CASSASSGRGYNEQFF. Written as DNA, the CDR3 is TGCGCCAGCAGCGCCTCTAGCGGGAGGGGGTACAATGAGCAGTTCTTC.